This T cell receptor beta chain was profiled in a study of radiotherapy plus CTLA-4 blockade in lung cancer. Only in-frame clones appear in the TCRdb table, and some are missing; sequencing was by immunoSEQ multiplex PCR. The sample contains about 57,000 clones, approximately 79% of which appear only once. This TCR derives from a human donor with non-small cell lung cancer who had a complete response to radiotherapy plus ipilimumab. Here the sequenced sample was peripheral blood, taken from a patient treated with radiotherapy plus ipilimumab.

The DNA of the CDR3 is TGCGCCAGCAGCCCCGGACAGGGAAACATTCAGTACTTC. This codes for CASSPGQGNIQYF. The V and J genes are TRBV5-1 and TRBJ2-4; 8 positions agree with TRBD1. Trimming at V came to 4 bases and at J to 6 bases, leaving 3 bases not matched to a gene. The CDR3 sequence is 13 residues long. CDR1 and CDR2 from the germline V gene are SGHRS and YFSETQ.